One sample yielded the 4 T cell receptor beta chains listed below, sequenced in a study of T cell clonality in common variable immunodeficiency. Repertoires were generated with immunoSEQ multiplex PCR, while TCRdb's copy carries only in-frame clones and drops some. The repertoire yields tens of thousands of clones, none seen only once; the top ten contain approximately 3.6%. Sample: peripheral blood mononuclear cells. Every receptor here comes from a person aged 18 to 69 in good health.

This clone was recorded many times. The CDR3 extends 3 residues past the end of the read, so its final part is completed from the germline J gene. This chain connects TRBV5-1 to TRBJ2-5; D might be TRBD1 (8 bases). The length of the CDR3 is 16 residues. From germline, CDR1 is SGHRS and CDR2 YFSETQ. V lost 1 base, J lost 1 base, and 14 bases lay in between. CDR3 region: CASSLLTGGGQETQYF. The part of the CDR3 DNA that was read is TGCGCCAGCAGCTTGTTAACAGGGGGGGGCCAAGAGACC.

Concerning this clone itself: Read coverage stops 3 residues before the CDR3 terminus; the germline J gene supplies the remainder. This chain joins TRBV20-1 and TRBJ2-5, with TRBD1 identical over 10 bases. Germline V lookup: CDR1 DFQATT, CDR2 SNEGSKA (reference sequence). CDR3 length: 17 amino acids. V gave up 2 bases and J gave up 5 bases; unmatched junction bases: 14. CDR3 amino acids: CSARRSSGQGPSETQYF. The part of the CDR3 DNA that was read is TGCAGTGCTAGACGGAGCTCGGGACAGGGGCCGTCGGAGACC.

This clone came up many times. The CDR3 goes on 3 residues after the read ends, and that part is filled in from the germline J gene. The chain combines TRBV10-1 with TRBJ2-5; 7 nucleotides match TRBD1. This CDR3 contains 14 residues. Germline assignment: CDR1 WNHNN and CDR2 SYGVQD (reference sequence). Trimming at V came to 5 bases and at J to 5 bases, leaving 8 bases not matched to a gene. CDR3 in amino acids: CASSLQGNWETQYF. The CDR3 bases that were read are TGCGCCAGCAGTCTACAGGGGAACTGGGAGACC.

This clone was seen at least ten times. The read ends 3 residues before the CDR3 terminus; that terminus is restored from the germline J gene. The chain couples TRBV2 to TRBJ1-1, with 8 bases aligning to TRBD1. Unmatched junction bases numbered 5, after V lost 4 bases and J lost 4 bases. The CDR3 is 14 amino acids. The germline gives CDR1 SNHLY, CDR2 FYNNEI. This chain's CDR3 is CASSVQGGSTEAFF. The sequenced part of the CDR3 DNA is TGTGCCAGCAGTGTACAGGGGGGAAGCACTGAA.